Presented here are 22 T cell receptor beta chains from one specimen sequenced in a study of blood T cells in healthy people across ages. Sample-barcoded 5' priming and a J-beta primer mix drove a second PCR of 7 to 11 cycles. TCRdb recomputed calls from the 5' RACE reads with MiXCR, one row per CDR3 protein. The data contain roughly 1,300,000 distinct CDR3 sequences, roughly 64% of them singletons. The sample was blood. Receptors were obtained from a man aged 18 to 29 in good health.

The chain couples TRBV15 to TRBJ1-1, with TRBD1 identical over 8 bases. The germline gives CDR1 LNHNV, CDR2 YYDKDF (reference sequence). Trimming took 2 bases from V and 1 from J; bases not matched to a gene: 12. This CDR3 comprises 18 residues. CDR3 DNA: TGTGCCACCAGCAGACCCTTCCAGGACAGGGCCGGGAACACTGAAGCTTTCTTT. Translating it yields CATSRPFQDRAGNTEAFF.

This clonotype was seen a handful of times. The J gene is TRBJ2-3, the V gene TRBV29-1; D not certain. The length of the CDR3 is 15 residues. Trimming pared 6 bases from V and 0 bases from J, leaving 16 bases between. CDR1 is SQVTM and CDR2 is ANQGSEA in the germline V gene. CDR3 protein: CSVPKGISSTDTQYF. CDR3 DNA sequence: TGCAGCGTGCCTAAGGGAATCTCTAGCACAGATACGCAGTATTTT.

This clonotype was seen only a few times. The genes are TRBV15 and TRBJ2-6; possibly TRBD1 for D (6 bases). The CDR3 is made up of 20 amino acids. In germline, CDR1 is LNHNV, CDR2 YYDKDF (reference sequence). Trimming took 7 bases from V and 0 from J, leaving 25 bases between them. The CDR3 region is CATTKPEEDRRRSGANVLTF. In DNA, the CDR3 is TGTGCCACCACCAAACCCGAGGAGGACAGAAGACGCTCTGGGGCCAACGTCCTGACTTTC. Full variable domain (missing parts from reference TRBV15 and TRBJ2-6): DAMVIQNPRYQVTQFGKPVTLSCSQTLNHNVMYWYQQKSSQAPKLLFHYYDKDFNNEADTPDNFQSRRPNTSFCFLDIRSPGLGDTAMYLCATTKPEEDRRRSGANVLTFGAGSRLTVL.

In nucleotides, the CDR3 is TGCAGTGCTATGAACAGCTACGAGCAGTACTTC. Amino acids: CSAMNSYEQYF. The genes are TRBV20-1 and TRBJ2-7, with D unclear. CDR1 is DFQATT, CDR2 SNEGSKA, per germline (reference sequence). The CDR3 extends over 11 amino acids. The V gene lost 4 bases and the J gene lost 3 bases, with 7 bases spanning the gap.

This chain joins TRBV4-2 and TRBJ2-1, with TRBD2 identical over 16 bases. Trimming cost V 4 bases and J 5 bases; bases outside gene matches: 8. CDR1 LGHNA and CDR2 YNFKEQ come from the germline V gene. The CDR3 runs to 18 residues. In nucleotides, the CDR3 is TGTGCCAGCAGCCGGGGACTAGCGGGGGGGCTAAGTGACAATGAGCAGTTCTTC. Residues: CASSRGLAGGLSDNEQFF.

This clonotype was seen a handful of times. The V gene is TRBV29-1, the J gene TRBJ1-2; unclear D gene. The V end lost 7 bases, the J end lost 2 bases, and 11 bases lay between the germline ends. The CDR3 length is 12 residues. CDR1 and CDR2 from the germline V gene are SQVTM and ANQGSEA. CDR3 sequence (DNA): TGCAGCGGGAGGAACCTCAACTATGGCTACACCTTC. Its translation is CSGRNLNYGYTF.

Details on this clonotype: One end of the junction varies from germline; a read error may be responsible. The chain couples TRBV12-3 or TRBV12-4 to TRBJ2-5; a weak D match, TRBD2 (5 bases). The CDR3 covers 14 residues. The CDR3 reads CTSSPRDSQETQYF. The DNA for the CDR3 is TGTACCAGCAGTCCACGGGATAGCCAAGAGACCCAGTACTTC.

A few counts support this clonotype. The V and J genes are TRBV27 and TRBJ2-7; tentatively, D is TRBD1 (6 bases). Between the trimmed V and J ends, which lost 0 bases and 6 bases, there was a span of 12 bases. This CDR3 is 14 amino acids long. CDR1 is MNHEY, CDR2 SMNVEV, per germline (reference sequence). The CDR3 sequence is CASSLSLQGREQYF. The DNA of the CDR3 is TGTGCCAGCAGTTTATCCCTACAGGGTCGCGAGCAGTACTTC.

The chain joins TRBV20-1 to TRBJ2-7, with 7 bases lining up with TRBD1. V lost 4 bases to trimming and J lost 5 bases; unmatched junction nucleotides: 8. Germline CDR1 reads DFQATT; CDR2 reads SNEGSKA (reference sequence). CDR3 size: 13 residues. CDR3 nucleotide sequence: TGCAGTGCTAATTCTAGGGGGCGCGACGAGCAGTACTTC. This sequence encodes CSANSRGRDEQYF.

This clonotype has a handful of counts. CDR3 DNA sequence: TGTGCCAGCAGCTTGAGGACAGGGGTCACCGGGGAGCTGTTTTTT. This codes for CASSLRTGVTGELFF. V usage is TRBV7-9 and J usage is TRBJ2-2, with 9 bases that match TRBD1. The V and J ends lost 3 bases and 4 bases, in that order; junction bases with no gene match: 3. Germline CDR1 and CDR2: SEHNR and FQNEAQ (reference sequence). CDR3 length: 15 residues.

The gene calls are TRBV7-6 and TRBJ1-1, with D uncertain. V shed 1 base and J shed 5 bases, with 23 bases lying between them. There are 18 residues in the CDR3. CDR1 is SGHVS and CDR2 is FNYEAQ in the germline V gene. This chain's CDR3 is CASSLVVGMPHGGTEAFF. CDR3 sequence (DNA): TGTGCCAGCAGCTTAGTGGTGGGGATGCCCCACGGAGGGACTGAAGCTTTCTTT.

This clonotype came up a few times. This rearrangement joins TRBV7-9 to TRBJ1-1, with 8 bases matching TRBD1. J was trimmed by 2 bases and V by 5 bases; bases with no gene match: 7. The CDR3 spans 15 residues. Germline loops: CDR1 SEHNR, CDR2 FQNEAQ (reference sequence). Written as DNA, the CDR3 is TGTGCCAGCAGCCAAAGACAGGGGACTAACACTGAAGCTTTCTTT. Translated: CASSQRQGTNTEAFF.

This chain joins TRBV11-2 and TRBJ2-1; possibly TRBD2 for D (5 bases). Trimming removed 5 bases from V and 6 bases from J, with 14 bases in between. The CDR3 has 14 residues. Germline loops: CDR1 SGHAT, CDR2 FQNNGV. CDR3 protein: CASSETGITNEQFF. The CDR3 DNA reads as TGTGCCAGCAGCGAAACCGGGATCACCAATGAGCAGTTCTTC.

This clonotype was found once. This chain uses TRBV12-3 or TRBV12-4 with TRBJ2-1, with 8 bases aligning to TRBD1. The length of the CDR3 is 14 residues. The V and J ends lost 6 bases and 9 bases, in that order; junction bases with no gene match: 10. The CDR3 reads CASRRSRTGIEQFF. The CDR3 DNA reads as TGTGCCAGCAGACGAAGCAGGACAGGGATTGAGCAGTTCTTC.

The rearrangement uses TRBV20-1 and TRBJ2-7; 14 nucleotides agree with TRBD2. Per the germline V gene, CDR1 is DFQATT and CDR2 is SNEGSKA (reference sequence). This CDR3 is 15 amino acids long. Trimming at V came to 3 bases and at J to 1 base, leaving 2 bases not matched to a gene. The CDR3 is CSASGTSGGSYEQYF. The CDR3 bases are TGCAGTGCTAGCGGGACTAGCGGGGGTTCCTACGAGCAGTACTTC.

This clonotype appeared a few times. V gene TRBV12-3 or TRBV12-4 combines with J gene TRBJ1-5, with D possibly matching TRBD1 (5 bases). V dropped 4 bases and J dropped 7 bases, with 14 bases sitting between them. This CDR3 region has 14 residues. CDR3 bases: TGTGCCAGCAGTTCCGATAGGGGAAAGCAGCCCCAGCATTTT. Translated: CASSSDRGKQPQHF.

The chain recombines TRBV2 with TRBJ2-7, with D perhaps assigned TRBD1 or TRBD2 (5 bases each). Germline V CDR1 and CDR2: SNHLY, FYNNEI. Trimming removed 8 bases at V and 6 bases at J, with 11 bases between. The length of the CDR3 is 11 residues. The DNA of the CDR3 is TGTGCCAGCGACTTCGGGACCGAGCAGTACTTC. Residues: CASDFGTEQYF. Using reference TRBV2 and TRBJ2-7 for the parts outside the CDR3, the full variable domain is EPEVTQTPSHQVTQMGQEVILRCVPISNHLYFYWYRQILGQKVEFLVSFYNNEISEKSEIFDDQFSVERPDGSNFTLKIRSTKLEDSAMYFCASDFGTEQYFGPGTRLTVT.

The V gene is TRBV5-1, the J gene TRBJ2-3; D is ambiguous. The germline V and J ends were trimmed by 4 bases and 9 bases, with 18 bases remaining between them. Germline loops: CDR1 SGHRS, CDR2 YFSETQ. CDR3 length equals 14 residues. As DNA, the CDR3 is TGCGCCAGCAGCCCTGGGTCTACTGTAGGGACGCAGTATTTT. This sequence encodes CASSPGSTVGTQYF.

This rearrangement joins TRBV15 to TRBJ1-6; D is undetermined. Trimming removed 2 bases from V and 11 bases from J, with 16 bases in between. CDR3 size: 15 residues. Germline assignment: CDR1 LNHNV and CDR2 YYDKDF (reference sequence). CDR3 sequence (DNA): TGTGCCACCAGCAGAAGGACTGCAGGACGCCCACCCCTCCACTTT. Translating gives CATSRRTAGRPPLHF.

CDR3 residues: CASRWDRRYNEQFF. The CDR3 nucleotides read TGTGCCAGCAGGTGGGACAGGAGATACAATGAGCAGTTCTTC. The rearrangement links TRBV21-1 to TRBJ2-1; TRBD1 is the table's D call and was not checked against the DNA. TRBV21-1 corresponds to a pseudogene. This CDR3 has 14 amino acids.

V and J are TRBV5-1 and TRBJ2-5; 10 positions match TRBD1. Germline V gene lookup returns CDR1 SGHRS and CDR2 YFSETQ. Unmatched junction bases numbered 28, after V lost 6 bases and J lost 5 bases. The CDR3 is made up of 21 amino acids. This CDR3 is CASILYLLRDRGLESTETQYF. CDR3 coding DNA: TGCGCCAGCATTTTATATCTTCTCCGGGACAGGGGACTCGAGTCGACCGAGACCCAGTACTTC. Together with reference TRBV5-1 and TRBJ2-5, the CDR3 gives the full variable domain: KAGVTQTPRYLIKTRGQQVTLSCSPISGHRSVSWYQQTPGQGLQFLFEYFSETQRNKGNFPGRFSGRQFSNSRSEMNVSTLELGDSALYLCASILYLLRDRGLESTETQYFGPGTRLLVL.

The chain couples TRBV29-1 to TRBJ2-7; 12 nucleotides align to TRBD1. The CDR3 extends over 13 amino acids. Germline V lookup: CDR1 SQVTM, CDR2 ANQGSEA. Trimming at V came to 4 bases and at J to 5 bases, leaving 3 bases not matched to a gene. The CDR3 DNA is TGCAGCGTTGGGGACAGGGGGCCACACGAGCAGTACTTC. This encodes CSVGDRGPHEQYF.